This entry features one TCR beta chain sequence. The sample holds one count of this clone. The antigen it recognizes is unknown. The sample holds no much larger clone one base away, and base qualities are not on file. Genomic DNA was extracted from sorted cells for sequencing of the TCRbeta CDR3 region. TCRbeta CDR3 regions were sequenced using the immunoSEQ Assay. TCRdb mirrors the immuneACCESS table, restricted to in-frame sequences. Some clones are absent from its copies; in checked studies, under half trace to an unresolved V gene, and the reason for the others is unknown. Present in this sample are 60,000 to 70,000 clones, 75% to 90% of which were seen just once. Of the sample, 0.95% to 1.5% is held by the ten largest clones. The CDR3 starts with the cysteine, ends with the phenylalanine, and has 13 residues. Only the CDR3 region is kept as DNA, spanning 39 bases read in frame from base 1. CDR1 GTSNPN and CDR2 SVGIG were looked up in the germline V gene (reference sequence). Between the V and J ends, shortened by 3 bases and 9 bases respectively, the junction contains 15 bases.

These data are taken from a study of OX40 agonist ivuxolimab in advanced cancers. Regarding the study in general: Ivuxolimab, which targeted the costimulatory receptor OX40 (CD134), was an agonistic, fully human IgG2 monoclonal antibody. The dose-escalation cohort was 82.7% male with a mean age of 60 years, ranging from roughly 23 to 85. Intravenous ivuxolimab was administered to patients every 2 weeks at six dose levels: 0.01, 0.1, 0.3, 1.5, 3 and 10 mg/kg. Patients were allowed to have had prior anti-PD-1, anti-PD-L1 or anti-CTLA-4 therapy, and around 37% of the dose-escalation patients had previously received checkpoint inhibitors. Of the 50 to 55 dose-escalation patients, hepatocellular carcinoma was present in around 20, melanoma in some 15, renal cell carcinoma in 9 and head and neck cancer in 9. The point of sequencing TCRbeta in the periphery was to test whether ivuxolimab changed TCR sequence diversity and drove clonal T-cell expansion. Partial responses were achieved by three dose-escalation patients, of whom one had hepatocellular carcinoma and two had cutaneous melanoma. The paper reports the monotherapy dose-escalation portion (N of about 54 patients) of the phase I ivuxolimab trial.

The study at large found these results: At doses of 0.1 to 3.0 mg/kg, clonal expansion of both CD4+ and CD8+ blood T cells was observed from baseline to week 6. In partial responders in the 0.1-3.0 mg/kg groups, normalized peripheral clonal expansion was found to be among the lowest, especially among CD8+ T cells. On average, CD8+ T cells showed more expanded clones than CD4+ T cells after ivuxolimab. Low levels of normalized T-cell clonal expansion were also seen in some patients who did not respond. Antigen specificity was not determined for the clonally expanded peripheral T cells.

Patients with a history of autoimmune disease or receiving systemic immunosuppression were excluded from the trial. In every dose cohort, peripheral blood was drawn for TCR sequencing at baseline, cycle 4 day 1, and cycle 7 day 1. Samples came from an open-label, multicenter, first-in-human phase I dose-escalation trial of ivuxolimab. Adults with locally advanced or metastatic melanoma, renal cell carcinoma, hepatocellular carcinoma or head and neck squamous cell carcinoma were enrolled in the trial. CD4+ and CD8+ T cells were sorted separately from peripheral blood before TCR sequencing. The V and J genes are TRBV30 and TRBJ1-3, with the D gene not confidently named. This receptor was taken from an adult with an advanced solid tumor such as melanoma, head and neck, liver or kidney cancer. Sequencing used CD4+ or CD8+ T cells sorted from blood, obtained in a trial of the OX40 agonist ivuxolimab. In nucleotide form, the sequence is TGTGCCTGGAGCGGAAAAGTATTGGGCACCATATATTTT. This encodes CAWSGKVLGTIYF.